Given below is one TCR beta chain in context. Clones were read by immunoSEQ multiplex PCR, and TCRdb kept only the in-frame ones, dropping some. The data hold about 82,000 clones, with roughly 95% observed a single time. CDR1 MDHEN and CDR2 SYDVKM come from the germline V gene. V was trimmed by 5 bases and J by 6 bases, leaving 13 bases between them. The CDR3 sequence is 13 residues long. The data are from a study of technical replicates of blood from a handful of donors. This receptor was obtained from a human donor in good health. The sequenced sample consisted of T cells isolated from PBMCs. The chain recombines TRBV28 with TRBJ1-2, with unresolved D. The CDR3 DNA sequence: TGTGCCAGCAGTCCCAAACCCTACCATGGCTACACCTTC. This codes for CASSPKPYHGYTF.